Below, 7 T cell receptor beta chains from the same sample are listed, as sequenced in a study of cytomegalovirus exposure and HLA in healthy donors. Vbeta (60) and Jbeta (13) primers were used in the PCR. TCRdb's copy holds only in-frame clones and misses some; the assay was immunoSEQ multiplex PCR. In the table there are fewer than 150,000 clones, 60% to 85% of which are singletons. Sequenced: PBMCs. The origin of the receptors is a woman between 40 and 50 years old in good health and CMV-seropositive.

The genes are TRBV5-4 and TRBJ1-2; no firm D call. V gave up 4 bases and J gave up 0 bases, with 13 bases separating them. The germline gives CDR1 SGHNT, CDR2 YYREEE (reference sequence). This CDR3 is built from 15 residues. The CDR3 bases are TGTGCCAGCAGCCCTCAAGCGGGAGCTAACTATGGCTACACCTTC. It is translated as CASSPQAGANYGYTF.

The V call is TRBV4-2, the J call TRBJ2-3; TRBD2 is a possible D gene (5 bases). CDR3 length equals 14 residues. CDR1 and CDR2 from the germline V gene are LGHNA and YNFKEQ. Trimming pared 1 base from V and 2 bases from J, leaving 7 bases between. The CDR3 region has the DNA TGTGCCAGCAGCCAAGCGGACTCCACAGATACGCAGTATTTT. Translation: CASSQADSTDTQYF.

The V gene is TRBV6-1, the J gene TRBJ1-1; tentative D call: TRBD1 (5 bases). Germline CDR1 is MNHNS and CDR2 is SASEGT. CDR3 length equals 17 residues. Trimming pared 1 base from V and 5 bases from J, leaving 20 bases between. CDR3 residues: CASSEDGGGGAKTEAFF. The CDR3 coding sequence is TGTGCCAGCAGTGAAGATGGTGGGGGAGGGGCCAAAACTGAAGCTTTCTTT.

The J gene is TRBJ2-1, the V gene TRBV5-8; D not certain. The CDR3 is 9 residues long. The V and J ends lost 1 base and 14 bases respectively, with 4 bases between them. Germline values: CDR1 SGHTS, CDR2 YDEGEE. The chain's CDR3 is CASSLIKFF. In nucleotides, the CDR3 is TGTGCCAGCAGCTTGATAAAGTTCTTC.

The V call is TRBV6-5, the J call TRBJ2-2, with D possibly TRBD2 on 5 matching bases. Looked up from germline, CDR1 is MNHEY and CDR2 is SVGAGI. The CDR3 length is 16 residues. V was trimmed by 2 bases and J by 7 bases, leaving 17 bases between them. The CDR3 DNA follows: TGTGCCAGCAGTTACCTGCGTTCGGAGGCCCGCGGGGAGCTGTTTTTT. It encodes CASSYLRSEARGELFF.

The CDR3 bases are TGTGCCAGCAGTCCCCTTTACCCGGGCACCGGGGAGCTGTTTTTT. As protein: CASSPLYPGTGELFF. The chain combines TRBV27 with TRBJ2-2, with D unresolved. CDR1 is MNHEY, CDR2 SMNVEV, per germline (reference sequence). The V gene lost 5 bases and the J gene lost 4 bases, with 14 bases spanning the gap. CDR3 size: 15 residues.

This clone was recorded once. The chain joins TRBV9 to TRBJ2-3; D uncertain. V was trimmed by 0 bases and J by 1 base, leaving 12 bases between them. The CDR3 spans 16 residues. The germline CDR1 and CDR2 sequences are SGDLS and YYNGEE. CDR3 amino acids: CASSVDGQVGTDTQYF. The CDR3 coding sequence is TGTGCCAGCAGCGTAGATGGGCAGGTTGGCACAGATACGCAGTATTTT.